This passage covers 32 T cell receptor beta chains from one sample sequenced in a study of T cell responses to AZD1222 COVID-19 vaccine. TCRdb's copy holds only in-frame clones and misses some; the assay was immunoSEQ multiplex PCR. The data contain about 140,000 clones, 80% to 95% of them singletons. Sequenced material: peripheral blood, taken on day 0 of AZD1222 vaccination. The receptors derive from an adult in good health.

This chain links TRBV7-6 with TRBJ2-1, with 8 bases aligning to TRBD2. The J segment lost 10 bases and the V segment lost 1 base, leaving 3 bases of the junction unmatched. The CDR3 totals 13 residues. The germline gives CDR1 SGHVS, CDR2 FNYEAQ. The DNA of the CDR3 is TGTGCCAGCAGCTTAGGTCGACTAGCGGAGCAGTTCTTC. Amino acid sequence: CASSLGRLAEQFF.

The rearrangement links TRBV3-1 (or the pseudogene TRBV3-2) to TRBJ2-7; a weak D match, TRBD2 (5 bases). V shed 4 bases and J shed 3 bases, with 10 bases lying between them. Looked up from germline, CDR1 is LGHDT and CDR2 is YNNKEL (reference sequence). This CDR3 comprises 13 residues. The CDR3 coding sequence is TGTGCCAGCAGCCGGGGTCGGGGCTACGAGCAGTACTTC. Its translation is CASSRGRGYEQYF.

V and J are TRBV7-9 and TRBJ2-3, with 8 bases that match TRBD2. Germline V gives CDR1 SEHNR, CDR2 FQNEAQ (reference sequence). J gave up 4 bases and V 4 bases, and 13 bases lay outside the gene matches. This CDR3 has 17 amino acids. The CDR3 protein is CASSSPGAGGISDTQYF. In DNA, the CDR3 is TGTGCCAGCAGCTCACCCGGGGCGGGGGGAATCTCAGATACGCAGTATTTT.

The gene calls are TRBV19 and TRBJ2-5, with D perhaps TRBD2 (6 bases). Germline V CDR1 and CDR2: LNHDA, SQIVND (reference sequence). The CDR3 length is 15 residues. V lost 3 bases and J 6 bases, leaving 17 bases between the germline ends. The CDR3 sequence is CASSITPTSSQTQYF. CDR3 bases: TGTGCCAGTAGTATCACCCCTACTAGCAGTCAGACCCAGTACTTC.

V and J are TRBV11-2 and TRBJ2-2; D is possibly TRBD2 (5 bases). Germline V gene lookup returns CDR1 SGHAT and CDR2 FQNNGV. This CDR3 has 17 amino acids. V was clipped by 6 bases and J by 3 bases, with 20 bases between them. The CDR3 loop is CASSPIGERTYTGELFF. In nucleotides, the CDR3 is TGTGCCAGCAGTCCAATCGGGGAGCGGACCTACACCGGGGAGCTGTTTTTT.

The table lists this clone with a count of one. The chain is built from TRBV15 and TRBJ1-6, with 10 bases that match TRBD1. The junction had 10 bases not matched to a gene; V was cut back by 8 bases and J by 6 bases. The CDR3 has 16 residues. CDR1 and CDR2 (germline): LNHNV, YYDKDF (reference sequence). CDR3 loop: CATLRDRGYGNSPLHF. CDR3 coding DNA: TGTGCCACCCTCCGGGACAGGGGATATGGTAATTCACCCCTCCACTTT.

The chain carries TRBV6-2 or TRBV6-3 and TRBJ2-1; TRBD1 aligns across 8 bases. CDR1 is MNHEY and CDR2 is SVGEGT in the germline V gene. The CDR3 runs 13 residues. Unmatched junction bases numbered 5, after V lost 4 bases and J lost 9 bases. The CDR3 DNA follows: TGTGCCAGCAGTTTAAGACAGGGGAGTGAGCAGTTCTTC. This codes for CASSLRQGSEQFF.

This clone appeared a single time. This chain links TRBV5-1 with TRBJ1-4; 8 nucleotides match TRBD1. Losses at the gene ends were 4 bases for V and 8 bases for J; bases not matched to a gene: 10. Germline-derived CDR1 and CDR2 are SGHRS and YFSETQ. The CDR3 totals 15 residues. The CDR3 sequence is CASSEGSGGREKLFF. The CDR3 region has the DNA TGCGCCAGCAGCGAGGGGTCAGGGGGCCGGGAAAAACTGTTTTTT.

This chain connects TRBV4-3 to TRBJ2-1, with D possibly matching TRBD1 (6 bases). The V end was cut by 0 bases, the J end by 2 bases, with 8 bases between. The CDR3 is 15 residues long. CDR1 LGHNA and CDR2 YSLEER come from the germline V gene. CDR3 sequence (DNA): TGCGCCAGCAGCCAAGAGCGACAGGCCTACAATGAGCAGTTCTTC. Its protein is CASSQERQAYNEQFF.

The chain employs TRBV5-1 and TRBJ2-3, with D unclear. The CDR3 length is 14 residues. V was shortened by 5 bases and J by 0 bases, with 10 bases between the two germline ends. Germline CDR1 SGHRS, CDR2 YFSETQ. CDR3 coding DNA: TGCGCCAGCAGTAGGCAGGATAGCACAGATACGCAGTATTTT. Protein sequence: CASSRQDSTDTQYF.

The gene calls are TRBV6-5 and TRBJ1-5; D remains ambiguous. Germline V gene data show CDR1 as MNHEY and CDR2 as SVGAGI. This CDR3 has 13 residues. The germline V and J ends were trimmed by 6 bases and 0 bases, with 6 bases remaining between them. CDR3 sequence reads: CASSSYSNQPQHF. CDR3 nucleotide sequence: TGTGCCAGCAGCAGCTATAGCAATCAGCCCCAGCATTTT.

J is TRBJ2-2 and V is TRBV13, with a tentative D call TRBD1 (5 bases). From germline, CDR1 is PRHDT and CDR2 FYEKMQ (reference sequence). Trimming shortened V by 1 base and J by 6 bases, and 15 bases separated the two germline ends. CDR3 length equals 16 residues. The CDR3 region has the DNA TGTGCCAGCAGCTTAGAAGTTGCTTCAGGGTCCGGGGAGCTGTTTTTT. It is translated as CASSLEVASGSGELFF.

The chain carries TRBV18 and TRBJ1-1, with 8 bases matching TRBD1. The length of the CDR3 is 13 residues. Germline CDR1 and CDR2: KGHSH and LQKENI. The V segment lost 6 bases and the J segment 1 base; nucleotides outside the gene matches: 1. Here the CDR3 reads CASSTGGNTEAFF. DNA of the CDR3: TGTGCCAGCTCCACAGGGGGGAACACTGAAGCTTTCTTT.

V and J are TRBV27 and TRBJ1-6; unclear D gene. Germline V lookup: CDR1 MNHEY, CDR2 SMNVEV (reference sequence). V lost 2 bases, J lost 5 bases, and 10 bases lay in between. CDR3 length: 15 amino acids. The CDR3: CASSLSGPNNSPLHF. CDR3 in DNA: TGTGCCAGCAGTTTAAGCGGACCGAATAATTCACCCCTCCACTTT.

The chain uses TRBV4-2 and TRBJ1-1; 12 nucleotides line up with TRBD1. CDR1 LGHNA and CDR2 YNFKEQ come from the germline V gene. The CDR3 covers 17 residues. After removal of 1 base from V and 7 bases from J, the junction contained 10 bases not matched to a gene. CDR3: CASSQVGTGGRGGEAFF. DNA for the CDR3: TGTGCCAGCAGCCAAGTAGGGACAGGGGGCCGGGGCGGTGAAGCTTTCTTT.

The rearrangement joins TRBV11-2 to TRBJ1-6; TRBD1 aligns across 8 bases. With V trimmed by 5 bases and J by 7 bases, 13 bases remained unmatched. CDR1 is SGHAT, CDR2 FQNNGV, per germline. CDR3 size: 17 residues. CDR3 protein: CASSRSWAGGLNSPLHF. The CDR3 bases are TGTGCCAGCAGCCGTTCTTGGGCAGGGGGCTTAAATTCACCCCTCCACTTT.

This sequence joins TRBV7-9 and TRBJ2-7; 7 bases agree with TRBD1. After removal of 4 bases from V and 4 bases from J, the junction contained 10 bases not matched to a gene. This CDR3 comprises 15 residues. The germline V gene has CDR1 SEHNR and CDR2 FQNEAQ (reference sequence). The CDR3 DNA reads TGTGCCAGCAGCTACGGACAGGACCCTCTTTACGAGCAGTACTTC. This encodes CASSYGQDPLYEQYF.

V usage is TRBV7-8 and J usage is TRBJ1-2; D gene ambiguous. Trimming pared 8 bases from V and 2 bases from J, leaving 6 bases between. Per the germline V gene, CDR1 is SGHVS and CDR2 is FQNEAQ. This CDR3 comprises 11 residues. CDR3 residues: CASGQNYGYTF. DNA of the CDR3: TGTGCCAGCGGGCAAAACTATGGCTACACCTTC.

The gene calls are TRBV6-4 and TRBJ1-5; D unresolved. In germline, CDR1 is MRHNA, CDR2 SNTAGT. Trimming took 3 bases from V and 6 from J, leaving 0 bases between them. CDR3 length: 10 residues. The CDR3 region is CASSDQPQHF. In DNA, the CDR3 is TGTGCCAGCAGTGATCAGCCCCAGCATTTT.

This clone was seen just once. The chain carries TRBV4-1 and TRBJ2-3; 8 bases agree with TRBD2. CDR1 and CDR2 from the germline V gene are MGHRA and YSYEKL. CDR3 length equals 15 residues. V was clipped by 3 bases and J by 1 base; unmatched bases: 3. The CDR3 region is CASSHPGGGTDTQYF. CDR3 in DNA: TGCGCCAGCAGCCATCCCGGGGGGGGCACAGATACGCAGTATTTT.

The chain employs TRBV7-2 and TRBJ2-5; 10 nucleotides match TRBD1. The V gene's germline CDR1 is SGHTA and CDR2 FQGNSA. The CDR3 consists of 15 residues. V gave up 4 bases and J gave up 4 bases; unmatched junction bases: 6. CDR3 in DNA: TGTGCCAGCAGCTCCGGGACAGGGGTGGGAGAGACCCAGTACTTC. It codes for CASSSGTGVGETQYF.

The chain combines TRBV7-9 with TRBJ1-1; D is unresolved. The CDR3 runs to 14 residues. Germline values: CDR1 SEHNR, CDR2 FQNEAQ (reference sequence). Trimming removed 1 base at V and 10 bases at J, with 16 bases between. The CDR3 loop is CASSLGSGKGGAFF. DNA for the CDR3: TGTGCCAGCAGCTTAGGTAGTGGTAAGGGTGGAGCTTTCTTT.

The chain recombines TRBV7-9 with TRBJ1-6; D is uncertain. The V end was cut by 9 bases, the J end by 9 bases, with 9 bases between. The CDR3 runs to 11 residues. From germline, CDR1 is SEHNR and CDR2 FQNEAQ (reference sequence). CDR3 nucleotide sequence: TGTGCCAGGGAGGGCAGTTCACCCCTCCACTTT. Protein product: CAREGSSPLHF.

V usage is TRBV2 and J usage is TRBJ2-7, with D perhaps matching TRBD1 or TRBD2 (6 bases each). CDR3 size: 16 residues. V was trimmed by 2 bases and J by 2 bases, leaving 16 bases between them. Germline loops: CDR1 SNHLY, CDR2 FYNNEI. The CDR3 protein is CASSERGKGGPYEQYF. CDR3 nucleotides: TGTGCCAGCAGTGAACGGGGAAAGGGGGGCCCCTACGAGCAGTACTTC. Looking up the rest from reference TRBV2 and TRBJ2-7 gives the full variable domain: EPEVTQTPSHQVTQMGQEVILRCVPISNHLYFYWYRQILGQKVEFLVSFYNNEISEKSEIFDDQFSVERPDGSNFTLKIRSTKLEDSAMYFCASSERGKGGPYEQYFGPGTRLTVT.

The V gene is TRBV28, the J gene TRBJ1-4, with 7 bases matching TRBD1. V dropped 2 bases and J dropped 1; count of bases not matched to a gene: 1. The CDR3 spans 15 residues. Per germline, CDR1 MDHEN and CDR2 SYDVKM. The CDR3 sequence is CASSLRGRTNEKLFF. The DNA of the CDR3 is TGTGCCAGCAGTTTAAGGGGGCGAACTAATGAAAAACTGTTTTTT.

The chain carries TRBV9 and TRBJ1-2; D is unclear. Trimming removed 0 bases at V and 8 bases at J, with 11 bases between. This CDR3 comprises 13 residues. Germline CDR1 and CDR2: SGDLS and YYNGEE. This CDR3 is CASSVEGSPGYTF. The CDR3 bases are TGTGCCAGCAGCGTAGAAGGGAGTCCGGGCTACACCTTC.

V and J are TRBV4-1 and TRBJ2-2; D call uncertain. CDR3 length: 13 residues. In germline, CDR1 is MGHRA, CDR2 YSYEKL. Deletions cut 7 bases from V and 6 bases from J, with 12 bases between. CDR3 residues: CASISFRPGELFF. The CDR3 coding sequence is TGCGCCAGCATATCTTTCCGTCCCGGGGAGCTGTTTTTT.

The chain uses TRBV18 and TRBJ2-5; D gene uncertain. The germline V gene encodes CDR1 KGHSH and CDR2 LQKENI. V gave up 4 bases and J gave up 4 bases, with 16 bases separating them. The CDR3 has 15 amino acids. CDR3 sequence: CASSRLPASPETQYF. The CDR3 DNA follows: TGTGCCAGCTCACGATTGCCAGCGTCCCCAGAGACCCAGTACTTC.

This clone was counted between two and nine times. The chain recombines TRBV6-5 with TRBJ1-6; a weak D match, TRBD1 (5 bases). This CDR3 has 12 residues. CDR1 MNHEY and CDR2 SVGAGI come from the germline V gene. V gave up 8 bases and J gave up 4 bases, with 6 bases separating them. The CDR3 DNA sequence: TGTGCCAGCTCAGGGTATAATTCACCCCTCCACTTT. Translated: CASSGYNSPLHF.

J is TRBJ2-1 and V is TRBV10-3; 10 bases are shared with TRBD2. V gave up 2 bases and J gave up 5 bases; unmatched junction bases: 3. The CDR3 sequence is 15 residues long. The V gene's germline CDR1 is ENHRY and CDR2 SYGVKD. The CDR3 is CAISEDLAGDNEQFF. In DNA form, the CDR3 reads TGTGCCATCAGTGAGGATCTAGCGGGGGACAATGAGCAGTTCTTC.

The rearrangement links TRBV28 to TRBJ2-7; unclear D gene. The CDR3 has 15 amino acids. The V gene's germline CDR1 is MDHEN and CDR2 SYDVKM. The ends were cut back, 4 bases at V and 0 bases at J, with 13 bases in the middle. In DNA form, the CDR3 reads TGTGCCAGCAGTTCATACCAGACACCCTCCTACGAGCAGTACTTC. It codes for CASSSYQTPSYEQYF.

Only a few counts were recorded for this clone. V and J are TRBV6-2 or TRBV6-3 and TRBJ1-2; D ambiguous. This CDR3 region has 14 residues. Trimming removed 4 bases at V and 4 bases at J, with 13 bases between. In germline, CDR1 is MNHEY, CDR2 SVGEGT. The DNA of the CDR3 is TGTGCCAGCAGTTTAACGGACGGAGCCTATGGCTACACCTTC. Its protein product is CASSLTDGAYGYTF.